This is a list of T cell receptor beta chains from one sample in a study of monozygotic twins with inflammatory bowel disease. TCRdb reanalyzed the 5' RACE reads and collapses them to one entry per CDR3 protein, without DNA. The listing contains 150,000 to 200,000 distinct CDR3 sequences. The specimen sequenced was blood. All receptors derive from a human donor with ulcerative colitis or Crohn's disease, or a healthy co-twin of an affected twin (not recorded which). The CDR3 runs from the conserved cysteine through the conserved F or W. The order of the fields is J gene, V gene, CDR3 protein.

TRBJ2-1 | TRBV19 | CASSIEAGLSYNEQFF
TRBJ1-2 | TRBV19 | CASALVRGHPHGYTF
TRBJ1-1 | TRBV4-3 | CASSKAGTVNTEAFF
TRBJ2-2 | TRBV7-2 | CASSSGGTNTGELFF
TRBJ1-5 | TRBV5-1 | CASSFPHTGRKGSNQPQHF
TRBJ2-3 | TRBV10-2 | CASSERAILYF
TRBJ1-1 | TRBV3-1 | CASSLVEGDTEAFF
TRBJ2-7 | TRBV5-8 | CASSLQGLSEQYF
TRBJ2-3 | TRBV20-1 | CSARLTGENTQYF
TRBJ2-7 | TRBV12-3/TRBV12-4 | CASSLPATYEQYF
TRBJ2-1 | TRBV9 | CASSVDPGPGREQFF
TRBJ1-2 | TRBV5-1 | CASSLAPGGGYTF
TRBJ1-1 | TRBV6-1 | CASRTILGAFF
TRBJ1-5 | TRBV12-3/TRBV12-4 | CASSLEGTAHQPQHF
TRBJ1-1 | TRBV6-1 | CASSEARRPNTEAFF